Following are 13 T cell receptor beta chains from one sample sequenced in a study of CD8 T cells in Susac syndrome (dated by TCRdb to the late 2010s). Libraries were constructed by the immunoSEQ multiplex PCR assay. RNA was extracted using the RNeasy kit, and about 0.45 to 1 ug of the RNA was reverse transcribed with random hexamers. Clones were called with MiXCR by TCRdb after fastp trimmed the public reads at Q25, and only in-frame beta chains were retained. Every distinct CDR3 protein forms one entry, paired with its most common genes and DNA. Here the sample has around 150,000 distinct CDR3 sequences; just under 95% occur a single time. The ten largest account for over 0.12% of the sample. Sequenced material: CD4+ T cells from PBMCs. The receptors come from a human donor in good health.

The V gene is TRBV9, the J gene TRBJ2-2, with a weak D call TRBD1 (6 bases). V was cut by 0 bases and J by 5 bases, with 11 bases left in between. CDR3 length: 15 amino acids. CDR1 and CDR2 (germline): SGDLS, YYNGEE. The CDR3 loop is CASSVEGRGTGELFF. Written as DNA, the CDR3 is TGTGCCAGCAGCGTAGAGGGCAGGGGAACCGGGGAGCTGTTTTTT. The full variable domain, in which reference TRBV9 and TRBJ2-2 provide the parts outside the CDR3, is DSGVTQTPKHLITATGQRVTLRCSPRSGDLSVYWYQQSLDQGLQFLIQYYNGEERAKGNILERFSAQQFPDLHSELNLSSLELGDSALYFCASSVEGRGTGELFFGEGSRLTVL.

The chain employs TRBV3-1 and TRBJ1-4; D unclear. This CDR3 has 13 residues. Trimming removed 9 bases from V and 0 bases from J, with 8 bases in between. Germline values: CDR1 LGHDT, CDR2 YNNKEL (reference sequence). The CDR3 sequence is CASVAATNEKLFF. The DNA for the CDR3 is TGTGCCAGTGTGGCCGCAACTAATGAAAAACTGTTTTTT. Full variable domain (missing parts from reference TRBV3-1 and TRBJ1-4): DTAVSQTPKYLVTQMGNDKSIKCEQNLGHDTMYWYKQDSKKFLKIMFSYNNKELIINETVPNRFSPKSPDKAHLNLHINSLELGDSAVYFCASVAATNEKLFFGSGTQLSVL.

The V and J genes are TRBV4-3 and TRBJ1-4; unclear D gene. V gave up 0 bases and J gave up 2 bases, with 10 bases separating them. The germline CDR1 and CDR2 sequences are LGHNA and YSLEER. This CDR3 spans 16 amino acids. This CDR3 reads CASSQEGRGTNEKLFF. The CDR3 bases are TGCGCCAGCAGCCAAGAAGGGCGTGGGACTAATGAAAAACTGTTTTTT.

The V and J genes are TRBV20-1 and TRBJ2-3, with D unresolved. V lost 6 bases and J 4 bases, leaving 14 bases between the germline ends. CDR1 DFQATT and CDR2 SNEGSKA come from the germline V gene (reference sequence). The CDR3 runs to 13 residues. CDR3 in amino acids: CSAGDPGPDTQYF. CDR3 sequence (DNA): TGCAGTGCCGGCGACCCCGGGCCAGATACGCAGTATTTT.

V usage is TRBV7-6 and J usage is TRBJ2-7; TRBD1 matches 7 bases. This CDR3 spans 14 amino acids. The germline gives CDR1 SGHVS, CDR2 FNYEAQ. Unmatched junction bases numbered 9, after V lost 5 bases and J lost 5 bases. In nucleotides, the CDR3 is TGTGCCAGCAGCCCGACAGGGATTGGCCACGAGCAGTACTTC. Translation gives CASSPTGIGHEQYF.

V is TRBV12-3 or TRBV12-4 and J is TRBJ2-3; D is uncertain. The CDR3 consists of 15 residues. Trimming took 6 bases from V and 2 from J, leaving 15 bases between them. CDR3 residues: CASSRSKTVTDTQYF. In nucleotides, the CDR3 is TGTGCCAGCAGCCGCTCGAAAACGGTCACAGATACGCAGTATTTT.

The V call is TRBV2, the J call TRBJ2-7; D ambiguous. The V end was cut by 7 bases, the J end by 2 bases, with 9 bases between. Per germline, CDR1 SNHLY and CDR2 FYNNEI. This CDR3 is built from 12 residues. CDR3: CASTTDAYEQYF. The CDR3 coding sequence is TGTGCCAGCACAACCGATGCCTACGAGCAGTACTTC.

V is TRBV29-1 and J is TRBJ1-2; the D is unclear. The CDR3 extends over 13 amino acids. V lost 4 bases to trimming and J lost 3 bases, with 12 bases between them. Germline V gene data show CDR1 as SQVTM and CDR2 as ANQGSEA. Here the CDR3 DNA reads TGCAGCGTTGCCGGGCAGGCGGACTATGGCTACACCTTC. As protein: CSVAGQADYGYTF.

The V call is TRBV20-1, the J call TRBJ2-7; TRBD2 might be the D (6 bases). The CDR3 length is 11 residues. Trimming stripped 6 bases from V and 7 bases from J, with 13 bases between. The V gene's germline CDR1 is DFQATT and CDR2 SNEGSKA (reference sequence). This CDR3 is CSAGRDFEQYF. The CDR3, as DNA: TGCAGTGCGGGACGGGACTTTGAGCAGTACTTC.

This sequence joins TRBV20-1 and TRBJ2-7; D may be TRBD2 (6 bases). CDR3 length: 14 amino acids. V lost 0 bases, J lost 2 bases, and 11 bases lay in between. From germline, CDR1 is DFQATT and CDR2 SNEGSKA (reference sequence). The CDR3 DNA reads as TGCAGTGCTAGAGATCGGAGGGAACCCTACGAGCAGTACTTC. This gives the protein CSARDRREPYEQYF.

The chain links TRBV4-3 to TRBJ1-6; perhaps TRBD1 as D (6 bases). Germline CDR1 and CDR2: LGHNA and YSLEER. V was pared by 3 bases and J by 10 bases, with 22 bases between. This CDR3 is 17 amino acids long. This CDR3 reads CASSHASLTGLESPLHF. The CDR3 nucleotides read TGCGCCAGCAGCCACGCCAGCCTTACAGGGTTAGAGTCACCCCTCCACTTT.

The chain links TRBV6-5 to TRBJ1-1; 7 bases match TRBD1. The CDR3 loop spans 11 amino acids. Trimming at V came to 6 bases and at J to 7 bases, leaving 2 bases not matched to a gene. Germline V gene data show CDR1 as MNHEY and CDR2 as SVGAGI. The CDR3 loop reads CASSRTGEAFF. The CDR3 DNA sequence: TGTGCCAGCAGCCGGACAGGTGAAGCTTTCTTT.

This rearrangement joins TRBV6-2 or TRBV6-3 to TRBJ2-3; D might be TRBD1 (6 bases). This CDR3 region has 14 residues. Trimming took off 0 bases at V and 6 bases at J, with 10 bases between the two ends. In germline, CDR1 is MNHEY, CDR2 SVGEGT. CDR3 region: CASSYSGAGDTQYF. The CDR3 nucleotides read TGTGCCAGCAGTTACTCGGGGGCAGGTGATACGCAGTATTTT.